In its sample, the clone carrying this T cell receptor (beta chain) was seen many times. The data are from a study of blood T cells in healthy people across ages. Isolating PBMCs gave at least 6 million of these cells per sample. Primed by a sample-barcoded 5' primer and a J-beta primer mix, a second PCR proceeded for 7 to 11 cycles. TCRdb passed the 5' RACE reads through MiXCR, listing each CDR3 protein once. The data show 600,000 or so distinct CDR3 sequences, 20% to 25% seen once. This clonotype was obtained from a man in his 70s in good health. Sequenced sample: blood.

This CDR3 is CASSQVAGSYEQYF. The CDR3, as DNA: TGTGCCAGCAGCCAAGTAGCGGGCAGCTACGAGCAGTACTTC. The chain carries TRBV14 and TRBJ2-7, with 7 nucleotides matching TRBD2. The CDR3 is 14 amino acids. V lost 1 base and J lost 3; bases outside the gene matches: 3. Germline loops: CDR1 SGHDN, CDR2 FVKESK.